Each of the 2 T cell receptor beta chains below was sequenced from the same sample in a study of T-cell memory formation after mild COVID-19. TCRdb processed the 5' RACE reads anew with MiXCR; each CDR3 protein has one entry. The data contain some 300,000 distinct CDR3 sequences, more than 20% of them singletons. Specimen: PBMCs or a T cell subset sorted from them (not recorded which). The origin of the receptors is a man between 18 and 35 years old who had mild COVID-19 (a few samples of this study predate the infection). Cell type and time point are not known.

The chain has TRBV3-1 and TRBJ1-1, with TRBD1 identical over 8 bases. The CDR3 consists of 14 residues. Germline assignment: CDR1 LGHDT and CDR2 YNNKEL (reference sequence). The V and J ends lost 1 base and 3 bases, in that order; junction bases with no gene match: 1. The CDR3 DNA reads TGTGCCAGCAGCCAAGGGACAGGGTACACTGAAGCTTTCTTT. It is translated as CASSQGTGYTEAFF.

The chain links TRBV6-1 to TRBJ1-2, with TRBD1 as a possible D gene (5 bases). The CDR3 runs 15 residues. Trimming shortened V by 0 bases and J by 4 bases, and 12 bases separated the two germline ends. The germline V gene has CDR1 MNHNS and CDR2 SASEGT. CDR3 amino acids: CASSEAPQGGYGYTF. The CDR3 nucleotides are TGTGCCAGCAGTGAAGCGCCGCAGGGTGGCTATGGCTACACCTTC.